The entry that follows covers one TCR beta chain sequence. Its antigen is still unknown. The sample holds no much larger clone one base away, and base qualities are not on file. TCR beta CDR3 regions were sequenced from DNA using the immunoSEQ Assay. The published analysis was carried out like this. T cell density was computed as TCR beta template counts normalized to usable DNA estimated by amplifying housekeeping genes. Richness was estimated using the preseqR package, with extrapolation to 400,000 templates for PBMC samples and to 120,000 templates for tissue samples. Clonality was defined as one minus Pielou's evenness. Differential abundance testing on productive amino-acid clonotypes, with a minimum total count of 5 and an alpha of 0.1, was used to identify tissue-enriched TCRs. Repertoire overlap between compartments was quantified with the Jaccard Index and Morisita Overlap Index. TCR beta CDR3s were clustered by GLIPH together with public tetramer-defined viral CDR3s, and at least three viral sequences plus V-gene enrichment were required for viral motifs. In TCRdb, the immuneACCESS table is reduced to in-frame sequences with V and J assigned. These tables do not hold every clone; where another copy was compared, an unresolved V gene accounts for under half, and the others remain unexplained. That table is the source of V, J and clone size, and D and trimming were worked out from the DNA. The sample yields 35,000 to 40,000 clones; over 75% were counted once. The ten most abundant clones make up roughly 2.5% of the sample.

The record originates from a study of T cells in localized non-small cell lung cancer (dated by TCRdb to 2018 to 2020). The study in broad terms: T cell repertoires of approximately 250 early-stage NSCLC patients were analyzed, with tumors being compared against uninvolved tumor-adjacent lungs. The cohort comprised approximately 240 treatment-naïve NSCLC patients with resected, localized lung tumors. NSCLC patients had a mean age of around 66 years, and more than 120 were male and over 85 female.

At diagnosis, tumor, uninvolved tumor-adjacent lung and peripheral blood were collected and then preserved as a mix of FFPE and fresh-frozen material. Blood samples were analyzed as peripheral blood mononuclear cells for TCR repertoire profiling. Sequences LNHDA (CDR1) and SQIVND (CDR2) are obtained from the germline V gene (reference sequence). Trimming takes 5 bases from V and 1 base from J, and the germline ends sit 18 bases apart. The CDR3 spans 16 residues, from the cysteine through the phenylalanine. The sequence is cut down to CDR3 DNA, 48 bases in frame from base 1. Here is what the overall study found, with its caveats: Uninvolved tumor-adjacent lung showed the highest T cell clonality, higher than tumor, which suggests more focused antigenic responses in the uninvolved tumor-adjacent lung. Because multi-region sequencing of the tumors was not done, intratumor heterogeneity could not be ruled out. Of the top 100 tumor clones, a median of approximately 60 were detected in paired uninvolved adjacent lung; approximately 30 were also among that lung's top 100. Since the design was exploratory, TCR variables were selected using unadjusted p-values with no false-discovery rate correction. Longer overall survival was associated with higher blood T cell density, whereas shorter survival was associated with higher adjacent-lung clonality.

Sequencing was performed on peripheral blood, taken before any cancer treatment. Recombination joined TRBV19 with TRBJ2-7; TRBD2 is perhaps the D gene, given 6 matching bases. The TCR was taken from a woman aged 35 to 69 with stage I lung adenocarcinoma. The DNA sequence follows: TGTGCCAGTAGTCAAAACGGGGGTTCCCCGTCCTACGAGCAGTACTTC. This translates into CASSQNGGSPSYEQYF.